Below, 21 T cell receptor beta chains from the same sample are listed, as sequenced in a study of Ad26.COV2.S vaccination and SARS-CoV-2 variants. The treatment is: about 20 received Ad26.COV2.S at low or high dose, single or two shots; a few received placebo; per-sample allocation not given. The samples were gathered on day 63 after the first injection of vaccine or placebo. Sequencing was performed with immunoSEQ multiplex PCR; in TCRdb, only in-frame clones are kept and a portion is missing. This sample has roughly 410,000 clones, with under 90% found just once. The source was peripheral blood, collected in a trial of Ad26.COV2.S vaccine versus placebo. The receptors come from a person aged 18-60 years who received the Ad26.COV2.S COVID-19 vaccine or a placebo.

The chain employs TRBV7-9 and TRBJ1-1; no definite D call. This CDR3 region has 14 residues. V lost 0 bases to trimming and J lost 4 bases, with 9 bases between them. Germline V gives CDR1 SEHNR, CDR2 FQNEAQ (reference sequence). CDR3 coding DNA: TGTGCCAGCAGCTTAGCGGCCGGCCTCACTGAAGCTTTCTTT. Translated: CASSLAAGLTEAFF.

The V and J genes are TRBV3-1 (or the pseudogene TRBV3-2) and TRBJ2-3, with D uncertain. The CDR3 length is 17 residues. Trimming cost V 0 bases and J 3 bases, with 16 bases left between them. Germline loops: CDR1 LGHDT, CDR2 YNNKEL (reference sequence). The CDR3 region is CASSQDWVAGRTDTQYF. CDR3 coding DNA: TGTGCCAGCAGCCAAGATTGGGTGGCAGGACGGACAGATACGCAGTATTTT.

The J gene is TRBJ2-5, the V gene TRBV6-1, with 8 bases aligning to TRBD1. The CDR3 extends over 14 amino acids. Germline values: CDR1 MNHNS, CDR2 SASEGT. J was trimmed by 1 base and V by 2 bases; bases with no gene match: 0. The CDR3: CASSEQGAQETQYF. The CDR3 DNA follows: TGTGCCAGCAGTGAACAGGGGGCCCAAGAGACCCAGTACTTC.

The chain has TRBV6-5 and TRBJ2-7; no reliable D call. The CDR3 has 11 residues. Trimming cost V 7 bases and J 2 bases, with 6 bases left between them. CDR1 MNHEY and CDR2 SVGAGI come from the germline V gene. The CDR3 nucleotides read TGTGCCAGCACGAGTACCTACGAGCAGTACTTC. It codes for CASTSTYEQYF.

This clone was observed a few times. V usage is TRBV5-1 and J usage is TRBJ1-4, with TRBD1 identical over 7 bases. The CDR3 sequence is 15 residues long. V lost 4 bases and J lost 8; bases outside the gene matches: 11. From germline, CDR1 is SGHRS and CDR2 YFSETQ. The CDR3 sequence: CASSPSGTVMEKLFF. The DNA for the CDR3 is TGCGCCAGCAGCCCCTCCGGGACAGTAATGGAAAAACTGTTTTTT.

In DNA, the CDR3 is TGTGCCAGCAGCCAACCTCCGGGACAGGGCGGGACTGAAGCTTTCTTT. Amino acid sequence: CASSQPPGQGGTEAFF. The chain has TRBV4-2 and TRBJ1-1; 9 positions agree with TRBD1. The germline V gene has CDR1 LGHNA and CDR2 YNFKEQ. V shed 2 bases, J shed 5 bases, and the junction held 9 bases outside the gene matches. The CDR3 extends over 16 amino acids.

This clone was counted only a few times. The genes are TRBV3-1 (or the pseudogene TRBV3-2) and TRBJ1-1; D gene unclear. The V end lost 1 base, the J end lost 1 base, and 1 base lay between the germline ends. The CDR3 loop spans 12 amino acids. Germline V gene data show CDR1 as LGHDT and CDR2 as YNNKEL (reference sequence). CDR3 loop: CASSQGNTEAFF. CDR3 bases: TGTGCCAGCAGCCAAGGGAACACTGAAGCTTTCTTT.

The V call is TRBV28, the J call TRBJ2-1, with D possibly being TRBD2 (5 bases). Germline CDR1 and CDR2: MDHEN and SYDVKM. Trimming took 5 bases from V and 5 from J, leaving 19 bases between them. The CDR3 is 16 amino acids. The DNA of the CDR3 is TGTGCCAGCAGTCCAGGTGAGGAGCCCGGGGACAATGAGCAGTTCTTC. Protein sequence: CASSPGEEPGDNEQFF.

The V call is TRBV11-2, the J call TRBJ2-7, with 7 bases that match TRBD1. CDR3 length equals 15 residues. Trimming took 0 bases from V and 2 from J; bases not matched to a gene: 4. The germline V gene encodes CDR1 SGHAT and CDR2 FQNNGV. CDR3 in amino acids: CASSLERGLTYEQYF. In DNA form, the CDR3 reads TGTGCCAGCAGCTTAGAAAGGGGGCTTACCTACGAGCAGTACTTC.

The CDR3, as DNA: TGTGCCAGCAGCTTAGGGGACAGCAACACCGGGGAGCTGTTTTTT. Protein: CASSLGDSNTGELFF. The rearrangement links TRBV7-9 to TRBJ2-2; the match to TRBD1 covers 7 bases. From germline, CDR1 is SEHNR and CDR2 FQNEAQ (reference sequence). V dropped 1 base and J dropped 2; count of bases not matched to a gene: 1. This CDR3 contains 15 residues.

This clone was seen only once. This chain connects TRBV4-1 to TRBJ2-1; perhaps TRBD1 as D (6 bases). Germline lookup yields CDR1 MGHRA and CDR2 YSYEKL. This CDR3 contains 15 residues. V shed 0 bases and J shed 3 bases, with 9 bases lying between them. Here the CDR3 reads CASSQDRGGYNEQFF. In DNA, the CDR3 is TGCGCCAGCAGCCAAGATCGAGGGGGCTACAATGAGCAGTTCTTC.

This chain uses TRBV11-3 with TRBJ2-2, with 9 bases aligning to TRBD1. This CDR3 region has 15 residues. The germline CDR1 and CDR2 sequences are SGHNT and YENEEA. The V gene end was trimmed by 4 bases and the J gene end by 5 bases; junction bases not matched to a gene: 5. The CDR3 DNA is TGTGCCAGCAGCTCGGGGACAGGGCTAACCGGGGAGCTGTTTTTT. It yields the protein CASSSGTGLTGELFF.

CDR3 coding DNA: TGTGCCAGCAGCTTTACACGTAGCGGCTACACCTTC. It specifies CASSFTRSGYTF. The chain combines TRBV13 with TRBJ1-2; D gene ambiguous. CDR3 length: 12 residues. The germline CDR1 and CDR2 sequences are PRHDT and FYEKMQ (reference sequence). The ends were cut back, 3 bases at V and 8 bases at J, with 10 bases in the middle. Combining the CDR3 with reference TRBV13 and TRBJ1-2 gives the whole variable domain AAGVIQSPRHLIKEKRETATLKCYPIPRHDTVYWYQQGPGQDPQFLISFYEKMQSDKGSIPDRFSAQQFSDYHSELNMSSLELGDSALYFCASSFTRSGYTFGSGTRLTVV.

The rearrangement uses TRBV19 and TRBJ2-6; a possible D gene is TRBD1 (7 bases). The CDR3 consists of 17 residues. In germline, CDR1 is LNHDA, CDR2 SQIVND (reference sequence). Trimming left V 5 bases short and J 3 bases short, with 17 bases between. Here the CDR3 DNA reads TGTGCCAGTAGTTCCCTACAGGGGAGGTTTGGGGCCAACGTCCTGACTTTC. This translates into CASSSLQGRFGANVLTF.

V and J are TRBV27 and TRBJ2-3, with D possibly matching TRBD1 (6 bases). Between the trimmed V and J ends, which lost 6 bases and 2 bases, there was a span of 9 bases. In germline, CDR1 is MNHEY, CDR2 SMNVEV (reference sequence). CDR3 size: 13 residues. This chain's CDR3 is CASRQGNTDTQYF. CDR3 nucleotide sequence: TGTGCCAGCAGACAGGGTAACACAGATACGCAGTATTTT.

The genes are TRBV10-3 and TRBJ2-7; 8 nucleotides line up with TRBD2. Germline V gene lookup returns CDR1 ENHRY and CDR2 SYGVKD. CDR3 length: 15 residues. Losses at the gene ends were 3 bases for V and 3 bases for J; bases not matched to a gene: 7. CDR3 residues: CAISDPAGADYEQYF. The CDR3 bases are TGTGCCATCAGTGATCCAGCGGGGGCGGACTACGAGCAGTACTTC.

DNA of the CDR3: TGTGCCAGCAGCCCCCGAGGCGACGGTGGCGACGAGCAGTACTTC. Its protein product is CASSPRGDGGDEQYF. The rearrangement joins TRBV9 to TRBJ2-7; no reliable D call. CDR3 length: 15 residues. V was trimmed by 4 bases and J by 5 bases, leaving 19 bases between them. Germline assignment: CDR1 SGDLS and CDR2 YYNGEE.

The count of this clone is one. CDR3 DNA: TGTGCTAGTGTATACGCTACAGGAGCTATTTTTTACAATGAGCAGTTCTTC. Protein sequence: CASVYATGAIFYNEQFF. The rearrangement links TRBV12-5 to TRBJ2-1, with D maybe TRBD1 (5 bases). Per the germline V gene, CDR1 is LGHNT and CDR2 is FRNRAP. Trimming took 7 bases from V and 4 from J, leaving 23 bases between them. The CDR3 contains 17 residues.

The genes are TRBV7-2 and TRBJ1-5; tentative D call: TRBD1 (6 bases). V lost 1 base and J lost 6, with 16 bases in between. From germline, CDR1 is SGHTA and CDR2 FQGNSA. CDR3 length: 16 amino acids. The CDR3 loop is CASSLGLGAKSQPQHF. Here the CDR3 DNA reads TGTGCCAGCAGCTTAGGCCTGGGGGCTAAAAGTCAGCCCCAGCATTTT.

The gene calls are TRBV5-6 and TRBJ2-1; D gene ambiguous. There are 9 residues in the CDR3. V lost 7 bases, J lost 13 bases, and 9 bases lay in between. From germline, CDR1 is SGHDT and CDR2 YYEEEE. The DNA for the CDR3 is TGTGCCAGCGGCCCTCCCCAGTTCTTC. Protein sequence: CASGPPQFF.

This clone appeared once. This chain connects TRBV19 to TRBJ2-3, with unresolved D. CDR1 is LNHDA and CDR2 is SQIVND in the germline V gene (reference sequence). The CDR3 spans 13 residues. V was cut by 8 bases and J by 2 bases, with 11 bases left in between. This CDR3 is CASGPGYTDTQYF. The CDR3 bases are TGTGCCAGTGGACCTGGATACACAGATACGCAGTATTTT.